The source of this T cell receptor beta chain is a study of shared clonotypes between healthy human individuals. Background on the study: Researchers drew samples from a couple of women and a few men aged 18 to 49. Study-wide points: Larger estimated richness was generally recorded for naive subsets relative to memory subsets. When compared with the clonotypes that were shared by all four sorted-subset donors, the non-shared clonotypes turned out to have lower generation probabilities.

Produced via immunoSEQ multiplex PCR; TCRdb's table is partial and in-frame only. The sample contains about 79,000 clones, roughly three fifths of which appear only once. As regards this clone: Its antigen remains unidentified.

Trimming took off 5 bases at V and 3 bases at J, with 24 bases between the two ends. The CDR3 sequence is 17 residues long. The germline gives CDR1 SGHRS, CDR2 YFSETQ. The sequence came from a man younger than 45 in good health. Sequencing used memory CD8+ T cells sorted from blood. Subset denoted: CD45RO+ cells pooled with CCR7-negative TemRA cells. This chain joins TRBV5-1 and TRBJ2-7; tentatively, D is TRBD1 (7 bases). The DNA for the CDR3 is TGCGCCAGCAGACGCCACCTAGAGACAGGGCGGGACTACGAGCAGTACTTC. Amino acids: CASRRHLETGRDYEQYF.